Sequencing of this TCR beta chain was carried out in a study of T cells in Graves' hyperthyroidism and ophthalmopathy. Germline V gives CDR1 LNHDA, CDR2 SQIVND (reference sequence). The CDR3 contains 14 residues. Trimming took off 7 bases at V and 5 bases at J, with 17 bases between the two ends. This clonotype was seen repeatedly, ten times or more. From RNA transcripts, TCR beta CDR3 regions were amplified. An initial round of RT-PCR targeting the TCR CDR3 relied on the HTBI primer set. TCRdb recomputed calls from the multiplex PCR reads with MiXCR, one row per CDR3 protein. Among over 250,000 distinct CDR3 sequences listed, 20% to 25% were seen once.

Specimen: blood. V is TRBV19 and J is TRBJ1-1; D may be TRBD1 (5 bases). This sequence was found in a man between 35 and 55 years old with Graves' hyperthyroidism that later progressed to Graves' ophthalmopathy. CDR3 sequence: CASNNWGGDTEAFF. The CDR3 coding sequence is TGTGCCAGTAATAATTGGGGAGGGGATACTGAAGCTTTCTTT.